Below are 7 T cell receptor beta chains sequenced from a single sample in a study of T cells in Graves' hyperthyroidism and ophthalmopathy. Regions amplified from RNA transcripts were the TCR beta CDR3 regions. Carried out on the TCR CDR3, a first-round RT-PCR used the HTBI primer set. TCRdb redid the calling of the multiplex PCR reads with MiXCR, one entry per CDR3 protein. The table lists hundreds of thousands of distinct CDR3 sequences, 38% of them singletons, with 8.9% in the top ten. The sequencing input was blood. These receptor sequences come from a man between 18 and 35 years old with Graves' hyperthyroidism.

The V gene is TRBV7-2, the J gene TRBJ2-7, with D uncertain. CDR3 length equals 13 residues. V was clipped by 1 base and J by 6 bases, with 10 bases between them. Germline CDR1 reads SGHTA; CDR2 reads FQGNSA. CDR3 bases: TGTGCCAGCAGCTTAGAACCGATTTCCGAGCAGTACTTC. As protein: CASSLEPISEQYF.

Worth noting for this clonotype: A much larger clonotype is one base distant, so this may be a read error. This chain connects TRBV7-8 to TRBJ1-4; D uncertain. Germline V gives CDR1 SGHVS, CDR2 FQNEAQ. This CDR3 has 15 residues. Trimming removed 4 bases from V and 10 bases from J, with 19 bases in between. CDR3 sequence (DNA): TGTGCCAGCAGCTCTGTCCCCGCCAAAGGTGGAAAACTGTTTTTT. This gives the protein CASSSVPAKGGKLFF. Looking up the rest from reference TRBV7-8 and TRBJ1-4 gives the full variable domain: GAGVSQSPRYKVAKRGQDVALRCDPISGHVSLFWYQQALGQGPEFLTYFQNEAQLDKSGLPSDRFFAERPEGSVSTLKIQRTQQEDSAVYLCASSSVPAKGGKLFFGSGTQLSVL.

With respect to this clonotype: It may be a read error: a sequence one base away is much more abundant. This sequence joins TRBV7-9 and TRBJ1-4, with 7 positions matching TRBD1. Looked up from germline, CDR1 is SEHNR and CDR2 is FQNEAQ (reference sequence). There are 14 residues in the CDR3. The CDR3 spells CASTWTGPNEKLLF. DNA for the CDR3: TGTGCCAGCACCTGGACAGGACCTAATGAAAAACTGCTTTTT.

This clonotype occurred a few times. This may be a read error, as it is one base from a much larger clone. This chain joins TRBV2 and TRBJ1-5, with unresolved D. Germline V gene lookup returns CDR1 SNHLY and CDR2 FYNNEI. This CDR3 is built from 12 residues. V lost 11 bases and J lost 2, with 10 bases in between. DNA for the CDR3: TGTGCCTCCGAGGGAGGCAATCAGCCCCAGCATTTT. The encoded protein is CASEGGNQPQHF. The whole variable domain, remainder taken from reference TRBV2 and TRBJ1-5, is EPEVTQTPSHQVTQMGQEVILRCVPISNHLYFYWYRQILGQKVEFLVSFYNNEISEKSEIFDDQFSVERPDGSNFTLKIRSTKLEDSAMYFCASEGGNQPQHFGDGTRLSIL.

This clonotype was counted ten times or more. The rearrangement joins TRBV7-9 to TRBJ1-5, with TRBD1 as a possible D gene (6 bases). Trimming took 5 bases from V and 8 from J, leaving 10 bases between them. The germline gives CDR1 SEHNR, CDR2 FQNEAQ (reference sequence). The CDR3 runs to 12 residues. This chain's CDR3 is CASSIQGEPQHF. DNA for the CDR3: TGTGCCAGCAGCATACAGGGAGAGCCCCAGCATTTT. Full variable domain (outside the CDR3, taken from reference TRBV7-9 and TRBJ1-5): DTGVSQNPRHKITKRGQNVTFRCDPISEHNRLYWYRQTLGQGPEFLTYFQNEAQLEKSRLLSDRFSAERPKGSFSTLEIQRTEQGDSAMYLCASSIQGEPQHFGDGTRLSIL.

The chain carries TRBV7-9 and TRBJ2-7; unclear D gene. The V end lost 4 bases, the J end lost 6 bases, and 16 bases lay between the germline ends. The CDR3 sequence is 14 residues long. The V gene's germline CDR1 is SEHNR and CDR2 FQNEAQ (reference sequence). The CDR3 DNA is TGTGCCAGCAGCTCCCCTGGGATGCCATTCGAGCAGTACTTC. The encoded protein is CASSSPGMPFEQYF.

The chain links TRBV13 to TRBJ1-2; perhaps TRBD1 as D (5 bases). Trimming pared 8 bases from V and 3 bases from J, leaving 19 bases between. The CDR3 covers 15 residues. In germline, CDR1 is PRHDT, CDR2 FYEKMQ (reference sequence). The CDR3 region is CASSPSSGVDYGYTF. Here the CDR3 DNA reads TGTGCCAGCTCACCATCATCGGGGGTCGACTATGGCTACACCTTC.